Following are 32 T cell receptor beta chains from one sample sequenced in a study of post-analysis software for immune sequencing data. Whole-study results and caveats: Higher frequency in patients than in controls was seen for several TRBV segments, with TRBV5-6, TRBV5-1 and TRBV20-1 among them.

Carried by the TCR beta cDNA libraries were unique molecular identifiers. TCRdb reprocessed the PCR reads via MiXCR and lists one record per CDR3 protein. Among about 540,000 distinct CDR3 sequences listed, approximately 31% were seen once. These receptors have no identified antigens. Sequencing was performed on blood. These receptors came from a girl aged 2-17 years with multiple sclerosis.

This clonotype was seen a handful of times. This sequence joins TRBV28 and TRBJ2-1; a weak D match, TRBD1 (5 bases). Between the trimmed V and J ends, which lost 4 bases and 4 bases, there was a span of 8 bases. Germline CDR1 and CDR2: MDHEN and SYDVKM. CDR3 length: 13 residues. CDR3 nucleotide sequence: TGTGCCAGCAGTTGGGGCCATTACAATGAGCAGTTCTTC. Translation: CASSWGHYNEQFF.

The rearrangement joins TRBV5-1 to TRBJ2-5, with a tentative D call TRBD2 (6 bases). Germline assignment: CDR1 SGHRS and CDR2 YFSETQ. V lost 5 bases and J 2 bases, leaving 22 bases between the germline ends. The CDR3 consists of 17 residues. CDR3 DNA: TGCGCCAGCAGGTTGAACCCCCAGCGGGTACCACAAGAGACCCAGTACTTC. Translated: CASRLNPQRVPQETQYF.

This clonotype was found a few times. This chain joins TRBV29-1 and TRBJ2-3; D uncertain. The CDR3 is 11 residues long. The germline V gene encodes CDR1 SQVTM and CDR2 ANQGSEA. V was shortened by 7 bases and J by 6 bases, with 11 bases between the two germline ends. The CDR3: CSALKSDTQYF. CDR3 bases: TGCAGCGCCCTGAAGAGCGATACGCAGTATTTT.

V usage is TRBV7-9 and J usage is TRBJ2-5; the D is unclear. The CDR3 spans 14 residues. The germline V gene encodes CDR1 SEHNR and CDR2 FQNEAQ (reference sequence). V was shortened by 3 bases and J by 0 bases, with 8 bases between the two germline ends. The CDR3 DNA reads as TGTGCCAGCAGCTTCCTCGCCAACCAAGAGACCCAGTACTTC. It specifies CASSFLANQETQYF.

The chain carries TRBV2 and TRBJ2-7, with 8 bases that match TRBD2. Germline CDR1 and CDR2: SNHLY and FYNNEI. The junction had 10 bases not matched to a gene; V was cut back by 8 bases and J by 1 base. The CDR3 runs to 15 residues. In DNA form, the CDR3 reads TGTGCCAGCGGACTAGCTGAAGTGTTATCCTACGAGCAGTACTTC. Its translation: CASGLAEVLSYEQYF.

The chain employs TRBV6-6 and TRBJ2-5; D possibly corresponds to TRBD1 (6 bases). Germline values: CDR1 MNHNY, CDR2 SVGAGI (reference sequence). There are 14 residues in the CDR3. The ends were cut back, 6 bases at V and 2 bases at J, with 13 bases in the middle. DNA for the CDR3: TGTGCCAGCAGCCAACAGGGAATGCAAGAGACCCAGTACTTC. This sequence encodes CASSQQGMQETQYF.

The V gene is TRBV11-2, the J gene TRBJ2-3; no clear D gene. Germline values: CDR1 SGHAT, CDR2 FQNNGV. The V gene lost 4 bases and the J gene lost 1 base, with 12 bases spanning the gap. This CDR3 is built from 15 residues. The CDR3, as DNA: TGTGCCAGCAGCTCAAGTGTCCGTGGCACAGATACGCAGTATTTT. It codes for CASSSSVRGTDTQYF.

The chain combines TRBV6-1 with TRBJ2-7; the match to TRBD2 covers 7 bases. Germline CDR1 is MNHNS and CDR2 is SASEGT. Losses at the gene ends were 4 bases for V and 0 bases for J; bases not matched to a gene: 12. The CDR3 runs 17 residues. The CDR3 loop is CASSGDSPAGVSYEQYF. Written as DNA, the CDR3 is TGTGCCAGCAGTGGCGACAGTCCCGCGGGGGTCTCCTACGAGCAGTACTTC.

V gene TRBV2 combines with J gene TRBJ1-1, with D tentatively TRBD1 (5 bases). This CDR3 contains 13 residues. The V and J ends lost 3 bases and 1 base respectively, with 6 bases between them. From germline, CDR1 is SNHLY and CDR2 FYNNEI. The CDR3 DNA follows: TGTGCCAGCAGTGACCAGGGGAACACTGAAGCTTTCTTT. This encodes CASSDQGNTEAFF.

J is TRBJ2-1 and V is TRBV6-5; D is undetermined. The germline V gene encodes CDR1 MNHEY and CDR2 SVGAGI. The CDR3 is 13 amino acids. V dropped 8 bases and J dropped 5 bases, with 13 bases sitting between them. The chain's CDR3 is CASGRTVNNEQFF. CDR3 sequence (DNA): TGTGCCAGCGGTAGGACGGTAAACAATGAGCAGTTCTTC.

The chain employs TRBV3-1 and TRBJ2-1, with 11 nucleotides matching TRBD1. V shed 4 bases, J shed 8 bases, and the junction held 7 bases outside the gene matches. The CDR3 runs to 15 residues. Germline-derived CDR1 and CDR2 are LGHDT and YNNKEL (reference sequence). The CDR3 loop reads CASSLRRTGGDEQFF. DNA for the CDR3: TGTGCCAGCAGCCTTAGACGGACAGGGGGCGATGAGCAGTTCTTC.

V usage is TRBV12-3 or TRBV12-4 and J usage is TRBJ2-3; D unclear. This CDR3 region has 11 residues. V lost 5 bases to trimming and J lost 5 bases, with 5 bases between them. The CDR3 DNA is TGTGCCAGCAGTGCAGTAGATACGCAGTATTTT. It encodes CASSAVDTQYF.

Only a few counts were recorded for this clonotype. This chain links TRBV7-9 with TRBJ1-1; D gene uncertain. Germline V gives CDR1 SEHNR, CDR2 FQNEAQ (reference sequence). Trimming stripped 1 base from V and 5 bases from J, with 11 bases between. The CDR3 covers 14 residues. The CDR3 reads CASSLGQVGTEAFF. CDR3 nucleotide sequence: TGTGCCAGCAGCTTAGGTCAGGTTGGGACTGAAGCTTTCTTT.

This clonotype appeared a few times. A read error may account for a junction end that differs from germline. The V gene is TRBV4-1, the J gene TRBJ2-3, with D perhaps TRBD2 (5 bases). The germline gives CDR1 MGHRA, CDR2 YSYEKL. The CDR3 sequence is 13 residues long. Written as DNA, the CDR3 is TGCGCCAGCAGCCAAGCCCCCCGGGATATGCAGTATTTT. It codes for CASSQAPRDMQYF.

The J gene is TRBJ2-7, the V gene TRBV7-2; D may be TRBD1 or TRBD2 (5 bases each). Trimming removed 8 bases from V and 2 bases from J, with 13 bases in between. Germline CDR1 is SGHTA and CDR2 is FQGNSA. The CDR3 covers 13 residues. CDR3 DNA: TGTGCCAGCGGCGACGGGGCAGCCTACGAGCAGTACTTC. Protein: CASGDGAAYEQYF.

CDR3 nucleotide sequence: TGTGCCACCAGCCGGCTGGGGGAGGGAGGGTATCAGCCCCAGCATTTT. Protein product: CATSRLGEGGYQPQHF. The V and J genes are TRBV15 and TRBJ1-5; perhaps TRBD1 as D (5 bases). V lost 5 bases and J 5 bases, leaving 19 bases between the germline ends. CDR1 is LNHNV, CDR2 YYDKDF, per germline (reference sequence). The CDR3 sequence is 16 residues long.

The rearrangement links TRBV9 to TRBJ2-5; maybe TRBD1 (5 bases). This CDR3 has 15 amino acids. Germline loops: CDR1 SGDLS, CDR2 YYNGEE. V lost 2 bases and J lost 4, with 15 bases in between. The CDR3 reads CASSVLQGSVETQYF. CDR3 DNA: TGTGCCAGCAGCGTCCTTCAGGGTTCGGTAGAGACCCAGTACTTC.

This clonotype has just a few counts. The V call is TRBV20-1, the J call TRBJ1-1, with D unclear. Between the trimmed V and J ends, which lost 2 bases and 3 bases, there was a span of 13 bases. Germline lookup yields CDR1 DFQATT and CDR2 SNEGSKA (reference sequence). The CDR3 has 14 amino acids. CDR3 coding DNA: TGCAGTGCTAGAATAACAGTTGTAGACACTGAAGCTTTCTTT. This encodes CSARITVVDTEAFF.

This clonotype showed up many times. This sequence joins TRBV5-4 and TRBJ2-7; either TRBD1 or TRBD2 may supply D (5 bases each). The germline gives CDR1 SGHNT, CDR2 YYREEE (reference sequence). The CDR3 is 15 residues long. Trimming pared 4 bases from V and 0 bases from J, leaving 14 bases between. Here the CDR3 DNA reads TGTGCCAGCAGCCCCACGGGACGGGCCTCCTACGAGCAGTACTTC. This encodes CASSPTGRASYEQYF. Complete variable domain (other parts from reference TRBV5-4 and TRBJ2-7): ETGVTQSPTHLIKTRGQQVTLRCSSQSGHNTVSWYQQALGQGPQFIFQYYREEENGRGNFPPRFSGLQFPNYSSELNVNALELDDSALYLCASSPTGRASYEQYFGPGTRLTVT.

This clonotype has a handful of counts. The J gene is TRBJ2-3, the V gene TRBV7-2, with 10 bases fitting TRBD2. V shed 4 bases and J 8 bases; nucleotides not matched to a gene: 12. The CDR3 sequence is 16 residues long. Per the germline V gene, CDR1 is SGHTA and CDR2 is FQGNSA. The CDR3 is CASSSGLARVRSTQYF. The DNA for the CDR3 is TGTGCCAGCAGCTCGGGACTAGCGAGAGTCAGGAGTACGCAGTATTTT.

V and J are TRBV12-3 or TRBV12-4 and TRBJ1-5; D is unresolved. The V gene lost 8 bases and the J gene lost 0 bases, with 8 bases spanning the gap. The CDR3 sequence is 13 residues long. CDR3 sequence reads: CASRGDSNQPQHF. The CDR3 nucleotides are TGTGCCAGCCGCGGGGATAGCAATCAGCCCCAGCATTTT.

The chain employs TRBV5-1 and TRBJ2-7; TRBD1 aligns across 9 bases. The CDR3 contains 16 residues. The germline V gene encodes CDR1 SGHRS and CDR2 YFSETQ. V lost 2 bases to trimming and J lost 0 bases; unmatched junction nucleotides: 6. Here the CDR3 DNA reads TGCGCCAGCAGCTTCCTAACAGGGGGCGCCTCCTACGAGCAGTACTTC. Amino acids: CASSFLTGGASYEQYF.

In its sample, this clonotype was seen a few times. The gene calls are TRBV19 and TRBJ1-5; no reliable D call. Germline CDR1 reads LNHDA; CDR2 reads SQIVND (reference sequence). V lost 10 bases, J lost 2 bases, and 6 bases lay in between. The CDR3 runs to 11 residues. In DNA, the CDR3 is TGTGCCACCGGAGGCAATCAGCCCCAGCATTTT. Residues: CATGGNQPQHF.

The genes are TRBV29-1 and TRBJ1-1; 7 bases fit TRBD1. The CDR3 runs to 11 residues. The V gene's germline CDR1 is SQVTM and CDR2 ANQGSEA. Trimming cost V 6 bases and J 6 bases; bases outside gene matches: 4. The CDR3 is CSVGDSSEAFF. CDR3 nucleotides: TGCAGCGTCGGGGACAGCTCTGAAGCTTTCTTT.

The rearrangement links TRBV5-1 to TRBJ2-3; D perhaps matches TRBD2 (5 bases). The CDR3 is 15 residues long. V lost 4 bases to trimming and J lost 2 bases, with 14 bases between them. Germline CDR1 is SGHRS and CDR2 is YFSETQ. The CDR3 bases are TGCGCCAGCAGCCGCGAGGGCCTGGACACAGATACGCAGTATTTT. Protein: CASSREGLDTDTQYF.

This chain joins TRBV5-6 and TRBJ2-1; 7 positions agree with TRBD1. Per germline, CDR1 SGHDT and CDR2 YYEEEE. Trimming took 2 bases from V and 9 from J; bases not matched to a gene: 8. The CDR3 extends over 14 amino acids. The CDR3 region has the DNA TGTGCCAGCAGCTTTAATAGGGGGCTGGGTGAGCAGTTCTTC. It is translated as CASSFNRGLGEQFF.

This clonotype has just a few counts. The chain employs TRBV4-1 and TRBJ1-4; D is unclear. Trimming removed 4 bases from V and 8 bases from J, with 8 bases in between. Germline CDR1 reads MGHRA; CDR2 reads YSYEKL. This CDR3 region has 12 residues. CDR3 DNA: TGCGCCAGCAGCCGACGGAAAGAAAAACTGTTTTTT. The encoded protein is CASSRRKEKLFF.

This clonotype has just a few counts. The chain uses TRBV6-5 and TRBJ1-4; D is unclear. CDR1 is MNHEY and CDR2 is SVGAGI in the germline V gene. V lost 3 bases, J lost 5 bases, and 7 bases lay in between. The CDR3 extends over 13 amino acids. CDR3 loop: CASSYWRNEKLFF. The CDR3 coding sequence is TGTGCCAGCAGTTATTGGAGAAATGAAAAACTGTTTTTT.

This clonotype was observed a few times. This chain uses TRBV7-2 with TRBJ2-7; 8 bases are shared with TRBD2. The CDR3 totals 12 residues. The V gene's germline CDR1 is SGHTA and CDR2 FQGNSA. The J segment lost 6 bases and the V segment lost 5 bases, leaving 3 bases of the junction unmatched. The CDR3: CASSREGGEQYF. DNA of the CDR3: TGTGCCAGCAGCCGGGAGGGAGGCGAGCAGTACTTC.

Regarding this clonotype: One end of the junction varies from germline; a read error may be responsible. The V and J genes are TRBV12-3 or TRBV12-4 and TRBJ2-5; 8 nucleotides match TRBD2. This CDR3 has 13 amino acids. The DNA of the CDR3 is TGTGTCAGCAGCGGACTAGCAGTTGAGACCCAGTACTTC. Translation gives CVSSGLAVETQYF.

The gene calls are TRBV4-1 and TRBJ2-1, with 8 bases aligning to TRBD1. The germline V gene has CDR1 MGHRA and CDR2 YSYEKL. The CDR3 length is 16 residues. V dropped 0 bases and J dropped 2; count of bases not matched to a gene: 3. In DNA, the CDR3 is TGCGCCAGCAGCCAAGACCGACAGGGGCCCTACAATGAGCAGTTCTTC. It codes for CASSQDRQGPYNEQFF.

This chain connects TRBV20-1 to TRBJ2-7; possibly TRBD1 for D (6 bases). V lost 0 bases and J lost 3, with 12 bases in between. This CDR3 region has 14 residues. Germline V lookup: CDR1 DFQATT, CDR2 SNEGSKA (reference sequence). This chain's CDR3 is CSAREGRGRYEQYF. In nucleotides, the CDR3 is TGCAGTGCTAGAGAGGGCAGGGGCCGCTACGAGCAGTACTTC.